This T cell receptor (beta chain) derives from a study of blood T cells in healthy people across ages. Background on the study: T cells yielded about one barcoded beta molecule per two cells through template switching.

This clonotype has more than one count but fewer than ten. A J-beta primer mix and a sample-barcoded 5' primer were used in a second PCR of roughly 7 to 12 cycles. TCRdb reprocessed the 5' RACE reads via MiXCR and lists one record per CDR3 protein. The sample records some 760,000 distinct CDR3 sequences, approximately 25% being singletons. V was clipped by 5 bases and J by 6 bases, with 7 bases between them. Germline CDR1 reads SEHNR; CDR2 reads FQNEAQ (reference sequence). The CDR3 runs 12 residues. This sample was shared with a second study, whose subject was T cells of mothers and their children.

The chain carries TRBV7-9 and TRBJ2-2; D is unresolved. This TCR was recovered from a boy aged 5-17 years in good health. Sequenced material: blood. The CDR3 DNA reads TGTGCCAGCAGCCACGGTCCCGGGGAGCTGTTTTTT. It specifies CASSHGPGELFF.